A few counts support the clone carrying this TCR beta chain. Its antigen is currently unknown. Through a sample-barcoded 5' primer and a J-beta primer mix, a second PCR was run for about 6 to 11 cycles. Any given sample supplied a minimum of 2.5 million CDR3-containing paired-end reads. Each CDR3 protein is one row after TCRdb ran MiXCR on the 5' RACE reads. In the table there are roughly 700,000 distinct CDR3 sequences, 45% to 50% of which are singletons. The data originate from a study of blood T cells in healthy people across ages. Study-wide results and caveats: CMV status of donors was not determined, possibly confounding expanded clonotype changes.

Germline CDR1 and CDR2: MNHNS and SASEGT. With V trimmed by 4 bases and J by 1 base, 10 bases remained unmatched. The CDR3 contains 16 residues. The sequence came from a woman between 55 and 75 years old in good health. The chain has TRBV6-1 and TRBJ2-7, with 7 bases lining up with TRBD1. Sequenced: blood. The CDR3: CASSAWDRQISYEQYF. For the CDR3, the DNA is TGTGCCAGCAGTGCCTGGGACAGACAAATATCCTACGAGCAGTACTTC.